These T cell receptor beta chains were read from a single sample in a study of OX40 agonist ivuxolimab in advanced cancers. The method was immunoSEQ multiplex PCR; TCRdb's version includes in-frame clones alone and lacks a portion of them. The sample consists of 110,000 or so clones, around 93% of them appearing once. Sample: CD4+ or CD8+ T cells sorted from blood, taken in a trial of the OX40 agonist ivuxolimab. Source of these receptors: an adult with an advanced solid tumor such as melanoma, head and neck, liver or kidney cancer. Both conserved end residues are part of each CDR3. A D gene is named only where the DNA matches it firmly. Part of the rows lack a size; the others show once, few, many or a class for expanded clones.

CDR3 protein: CASSLMEVETQYF
CDR3 DNA: TGTGCCAGCAGCTTAATGGAGGTAGAGACCCAGTACTTC
J gene: TRBJ2-5
V gene: TRBV11-2
clone size: -
D gene: -

CDR3 protein: CANPLSDRGDSEQFF
CDR3 DNA: TGTGCTAATCCTTTATCGGACAGGGGGGATAGTGAGCAGTTCTTC
J gene: TRBJ2-1
V gene: TRBV12-5
clone size: once
D gene: TRBD1

CDR3 protein: CASSLDHSQGNQPQHF
CDR3 DNA: TGTGCCAGCAGCTTAGATCACTCCCAGGGCAATCAGCCCCAGCATTTT
J gene: TRBJ1-5
V gene: TRBV7-2
clone size: -
D gene: -

CDR3 protein: CAWSAPNRGAFF
CDR3 DNA: TGTGCCTGGAGTGCCCCTAACAGAGGAGCTTTCTTT
J gene: TRBJ1-1
V gene: TRBV30
clone size: -
D gene: -

CDR3 protein: CASSPRGSGGPRETQYF
CDR3 DNA: TGTGCCAGCAGCCCGAGGGGCTCGGGGGGGCCCAGGGAGACCCAGTACTTC
J gene: TRBJ2-5
V gene: TRBV7-9
clone size: -
D gene: TRBD2

CDR3 protein: CASSHDEGAGYTF
CDR3 DNA: TGTGCCAGCAGCCACGACGAGGGGGCAGGCTACACCTTC
J gene: TRBJ1-2
V gene: TRBV7-3
clone size: once
D gene: TRBD1

CDR3 protein: CASSYSDHAGEQYF
CDR3 DNA: TGTGCCAGCAGTTACTCGGACCACGCCGGCGAGCAGTACTTC
J gene: TRBJ2-7
V gene: TRBV6-5
clone size: -
D gene: -

CDR3 protein: CASSETGGANYNEQFF
CDR3 DNA: TGTGCCAGCAGTGAAACGGGGGGCGCGAACTACAATGAGCAGTTCTTC
J gene: TRBJ2-1
V gene: TRBV6-1
clone size: -
D gene: -

CDR3 protein: CASSQIGWGSGGYTF
CDR3 DNA: TGTGCCAGTAGTCAAATCGGGTGGGGATCAGGGGGCTACACCTTC
J gene: TRBJ1-2
V gene: TRBV19
clone size: -
D gene: -

CDR3 protein: CASILRPQGGLILATEAFF
CDR3 DNA: TGTGCCAGCATCCTCAGACCCCAGGGAGGATTAATTTTGGCCACTGAAGCTTTCTTT
J gene: TRBJ1-1
V gene: TRBV7-8
clone size: -
D gene: -

CDR3 protein: CASSGQGAPMNTEAFF
CDR3 DNA: TGTGCCAGCAGTGGCCAAGGAGCTCCAATGAACACTGAAGCTTTCTTT
J gene: TRBJ1-1
V gene: TRBV6-1
clone size: -
D gene: -

CDR3 protein: CASSLISAYTQYF
CDR3 DNA: TGTGCCAGCAGCTTAATTTCGGCGTATACGCAGTATTTT
J gene: TRBJ2-3
V gene: TRBV7-8
clone size: once
D gene: -

CDR3 protein: CASSLDTKFGVYTF
CDR3 DNA: TGTGCCAGCAGCTTGGATACCAAGTTCGGGGTCTACACCTTC
J gene: TRBJ1-2
V gene: TRBV5-8
clone size: -
D gene: -

CDR3 protein: CASSVTPQNIQYF
CDR3 DNA: TGCGCCAGCAGCGTCACGCCCCAGAACATTCAGTACTTC
J gene: TRBJ2-4
V gene: TRBV4-1
clone size: -
D gene: -

CDR3 protein: CASSGGQGNHEQYF
CDR3 DNA: TGTGCCAGCAGTGGTGGACAGGGGAACCACGAGCAGTACTTC
J gene: TRBJ2-7
V gene: TRBV6-5
clone size: -
D gene: TRBD1

CDR3 protein: CAISEKDGPDTQYF
CDR3 DNA: TGTGCCATCAGTGAGAAGGACGGACCAGATACGCAGTATTTT
J gene: TRBJ2-3
V gene: TRBV10-3
clone size: -
D gene: -

CDR3 protein: CASSSGPRSYEQYF
CDR3 DNA: TGTGCCAGCAGCTCCGGGCCCCGCTCCTACGAGCAGTACTTC
J gene: TRBJ2-7
V gene: TRBV7-6
clone size: -
D gene: -

CDR3 protein: CASSRNSGGASLEQYF
CDR3 DNA: TGTGCCAGCAGCCGCAATAGCGGGGGGGCCTCCCTCGAGCAGTACTTC
J gene: TRBJ2-7
V gene: TRBV7-2
clone size: -
D gene: TRBD2

CDR3 protein: CASSFNSGSDEQFF
CDR3 DNA: TGTGCCAGCAGCTTTAATAGCGGGAGTGATGAGCAGTTCTTC
J gene: TRBJ2-1
V gene: TRBV11-3
clone size: once
D gene: TRBD2

CDR3 protein: CASSPPGTGVPGGEKLFF
CDR3 DNA: TGTGCCAGCAGCCCCCCCGGGACAGGGGTCCCGGGGGGTGAAAAACTGTTTTTT
J gene: TRBJ1-4
V gene: TRBV5-5
clone size: -
D gene: TRBD1

CDR3 protein: CAIRGDSSLNTGELFF
CDR3 DNA: TGTGCCATCAGGGGGGACAGCTCCTTGAACACCGGGGAGCTGTTTTTT
J gene: TRBJ2-2
V gene: TRBV10-3
clone size: -
D gene: TRBD1

CDR3 protein: CASSPDRNQPQHF
CDR3 DNA: TGCGCCAGCAGCCCTGACAGGAATCAGCCCCAGCATTTT
J gene: TRBJ1-5
V gene: TRBV5-1
clone size: few
D gene: -

CDR3 protein: CASSEGGSGVSGNTIYF
CDR3 DNA: TGTGCCAGCAGTGAAGGAGGGTCTGGAGTCTCTGGAAACACCATATATTTT
J gene: TRBJ1-3
V gene: TRBV25-1
clone size: -
D gene: -

CDR3 protein: CASSIRPQETQYF
CDR3 DNA: TGTGCCAGTTCTATAAGACCCCAAGAGACCCAGTACTTC
J gene: TRBJ2-5
V gene: TRBV19
clone size: -
D gene: -

CDR3 protein: CASISGGFNNEQFF
CDR3 DNA: TGTGCCAGCATTAGCGGGGGTTTTAACAATGAGCAGTTCTTC
J gene: TRBJ2-1
V gene: TRBV2
clone size: -
D gene: TRBD2

CDR3 protein: CASSSLLTGGDYGYTF
CDR3 DNA: TGTGCCAGCAGCTCCCTGCTGACAGGAGGAGACTATGGCTACACCTTC
J gene: TRBJ1-2
V gene: TRBV5-4
clone size: -
D gene: -

CDR3 protein: CASSSRQGGSSYNEQFF
CDR3 DNA: TGCGCCAGCAGCAGCCGACAGGGAGGTAGCTCCTACAATGAGCAGTTCTTC
J gene: TRBJ2-1
V gene: TRBV5-1
clone size: once
D gene: -

CDR3 protein: CASSSTGGEYEQYF
CDR3 DNA: TGCGCCAGCAGCTCTACAGGGGGCGAATACGAGCAGTACTTC
J gene: TRBJ2-7
V gene: TRBV5-1
clone size: -
D gene: TRBD1

CDR3 protein: CSVGGYTEAFF
CDR3 DNA: TGCAGCGTTGGAGGGTACACTGAAGCTTTCTTT
J gene: TRBJ1-1
V gene: TRBV29-1
clone size: -
D gene: -

CDR3 protein: CASSAVPSGYTF
CDR3 DNA: TGTGCCAGCAGCGCCGTTCCCTCTGGCTACACCTTC
J gene: TRBJ1-2
V gene: TRBV9
clone size: -
D gene: -

CDR3 protein: CASRTIAAGGPDEQFF
CDR3 DNA: TGTGCCAGTAGGACAATCGCAGCGGGGGGGCCTGATGAGCAGTTCTTC
J gene: TRBJ2-1
V gene: TRBV19
clone size: -
D gene: TRBD2

CDR3 protein: CASSLVWGNTEAFF
CDR3 DNA: TGTGCCAGCAGCTTAGTTTGGGGAAACACTGAAGCTTTCTTT
J gene: TRBJ1-1
V gene: TRBV7-8
clone size: -
D gene: -

CDR3 protein: CASSLLQGNEKLFF
CDR3 DNA: TGCGCCAGCAGCTTGTTACAGGGGAATGAAAAACTGTTTTTT
J gene: TRBJ1-4
V gene: TRBV5-1
clone size: -
D gene: TRBD1

CDR3 protein: CASSGEGGDSSGANVLTF
CDR3 DNA: TGTGCCAGCAGCGGCGAGGGAGGGGACAGCTCTGGGGCCAACGTCCTGACTTTC
J gene: TRBJ2-6
V gene: TRBV9
clone size: -
D gene: -

CDR3 protein: CASLGQSLRRSPLHF
CDR3 DNA: TGTGCCAGCCTCGGACAGAGTCTACGAAGGTCACCCCTCCACTTT
J gene: TRBJ1-6
V gene: TRBV6-6
clone size: -
D gene: -

CDR3 protein: CASRGTVPETQYF
CDR3 DNA: TGTGCCAGCAGGGGGACAGTTCCGGAGACCCAGTACTTC
J gene: TRBJ2-5
V gene: TRBV2
clone size: few
D gene: TRBD1

CDR3 protein: CASSYDSNQPQHF
CDR3 DNA: TGTGCCAGCAGTTACGACAGTAATCAGCCCCAGCATTTT
J gene: TRBJ1-5
V gene: TRBV6-5
clone size: -
D gene: -

CDR3 protein: CATSRVIAGTDTQYF
CDR3 DNA: TGTGCCACCAGCAGAGTAATAGCGGGCACAGATACGCAGTATTTT
J gene: TRBJ2-3
V gene: TRBV15
clone size: -
D gene: -

CDR3 protein: CASSWGFGLSGGNYNEQFF
CDR3 DNA: TGCGCCAGCAGCTGGGGGTTCGGGCTAAGCGGGGGAAACTACAATGAGCAGTTCTTC
J gene: TRBJ2-1
V gene: TRBV5-1
clone size: -
D gene: TRBD2

CDR3 protein: CASSQSRGFDEQFF
CDR3 DNA: TGCGCCAGCAGTCAATCCAGGGGTTTCGATGAGCAGTTCTTC
J gene: TRBJ2-1
V gene: TRBV23-1
clone size: once
D gene: -

CDR3 protein: CAWSRQDPQPQHF
CDR3 DNA: TGTGCCTGGAGTAGGCAGGATCCTCAGCCCCAGCATTTT
J gene: TRBJ1-5
V gene: TRBV30
clone size: few
D gene: -

CDR3 protein: CASTPSVAGVSDEQFF
CDR3 DNA: TGTGCCAGCACCCCCTCGGTAGCGGGAGTGAGTGATGAGCAGTTCTTC
J gene: TRBJ2-1
V gene: TRBV10-3
clone size: -
D gene: TRBD2

CDR3 protein: CSARDWSEQYF
CDR3 DNA: TGCAGTGCTAGAGATTGGTCAGAGCAGTACTTC
J gene: TRBJ2-7
V gene: TRBV20-1
clone size: -
D gene: -

CDR3 protein: CASSMNRLAGYTDTQYF
CDR3 DNA: TGTGCCAGTAGTATGAATCGGCTAGCCGGGTATACAGATACGCAGTATTTT
J gene: TRBJ2-3
V gene: TRBV19
clone size: -
D gene: -

CDR3 protein: CAISVAPDRHEKLFF
CDR3 DNA: TGTGCCATCAGTGTTGCCCCGGACAGGCATGAAAAACTGTTTTTT
J gene: TRBJ1-4
V gene: TRBV10-3
clone size: -
D gene: TRBD1

CDR3 protein: CASSQTGNTYEQYF
CDR3 DNA: TGTGCCAGCAGCCAGACAGGGAATACCTACGAGCAGTACTTC
J gene: TRBJ2-7
V gene: TRBV11-3
clone size: -
D gene: TRBD1

CDR3 protein: CASRSGPDGREKLFF
CDR3 DNA: TGTGCCAGCAGGTCAGGCCCCGACGGTCGGGAAAAACTGTTTTTT
J gene: TRBJ1-4
V gene: TRBV25-1
clone size: -
D gene: -

CDR3 protein: CASSLGGFGVLGYTF
CDR3 DNA: TGTGCCAGCAGCTTGGGCGGGTTCGGGGTCCTTGGCTACACCTTC
J gene: TRBJ1-2
V gene: TRBV5-4
clone size: few
D gene: -

CDR3 protein: CASSSSHWTGTNTGELFF
CDR3 DNA: TGTGCCAGCAGCTCCTCCCACTGGACAGGAACGAACACCGGGGAGCTGTTTTTT
J gene: TRBJ2-2
V gene: TRBV7-8
clone size: -
D gene: TRBD1

CDR3 protein: CASSQVGGPDEQYF
CDR3 DNA: TGCGCCAGCAGTCAGGTCGGGGGTCCCGACGAGCAGTACTTC
J gene: TRBJ2-7
V gene: TRBV23-1
clone size: -
D gene: -

CDR3 protein: CASSSTGTGLPLGYTF
CDR3 DNA: TGTGCCAGCAGCTCAACCGGGACAGGGCTTCCTTTAGGCTACACCTTC
J gene: TRBJ1-2
V gene: TRBV7-3
clone size: once
D gene: TRBD1

CDR3 protein: CASSLVFSAGDLQETQYF
CDR3 DNA: TGTGCCAGCAGCTTAGTTTTTTCGGCAGGGGACCTACAAGAGACCCAGTACTTC
J gene: TRBJ2-5
V gene: TRBV7-2
clone size: -
D gene: -

CDR3 protein: CASSAVQGKFGELFF
CDR3 DNA: TGTGCCAGCAGCGCTGTTCAGGGGAAATTCGGGGAGCTGTTTTTT
J gene: TRBJ2-2
V gene: TRBV9
clone size: -
D gene: -

CDR3 protein: CASSRMGVHPNEQFF
CDR3 DNA: TGTGCCAGCTCAAGGATGGGGGTTCATCCCAATGAGCAGTTCTTC
J gene: TRBJ2-1
V gene: TRBV6-5
clone size: -
D gene: -

CDR3 protein: CASSARQGASPLHF
CDR3 DNA: TGTGCCAGCAGTGCCCGGCAGGGTGCATCACCCCTCCACTTT
J gene: TRBJ1-6
V gene: TRBV25-1
clone size: -
D gene: -